This TCR beta chain was found in a study of shared clonotypes between healthy human individuals. CDR3 size: 14 residues. Germline-derived CDR1 and CDR2 are MNHNS and SASEGT. Trimming stripped 2 bases from V and 2 bases from J, with 8 bases between. Using immunoSEQ multiplex PCR, the repertoire was profiled, and TCRdb retains in-frame clones only, with some absent. The table has around 2,000,000 clones, approximately 94% seen once. Terminally differentiated effector memory CD45RA+ cells were left out of the naive CD8 fraction, which was CD45RO-negative and positively selected for CCR7. The receptor was isolated from a man between 18 and 29 years old in good health. Specimen: naive CD8+ T cells sorted from blood. The V and J genes are TRBV6-1 and TRBJ2-3; D not certain. The CDR3: CASSEPVITDTQYF. In DNA form, the CDR3 reads TGTGCCAGCAGTGAACCCGTCATCACAGATACGCAGTATTTT.